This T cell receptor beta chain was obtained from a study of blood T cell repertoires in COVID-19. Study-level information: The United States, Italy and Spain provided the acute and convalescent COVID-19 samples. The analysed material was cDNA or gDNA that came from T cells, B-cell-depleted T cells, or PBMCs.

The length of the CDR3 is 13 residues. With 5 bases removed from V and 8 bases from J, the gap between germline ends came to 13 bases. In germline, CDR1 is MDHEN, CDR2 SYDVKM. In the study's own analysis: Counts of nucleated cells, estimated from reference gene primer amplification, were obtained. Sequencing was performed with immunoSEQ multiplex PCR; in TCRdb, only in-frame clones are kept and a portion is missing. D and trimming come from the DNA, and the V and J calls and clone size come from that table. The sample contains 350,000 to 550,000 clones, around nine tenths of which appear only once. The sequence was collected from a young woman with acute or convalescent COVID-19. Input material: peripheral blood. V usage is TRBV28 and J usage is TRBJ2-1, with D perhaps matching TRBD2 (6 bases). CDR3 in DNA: TGTGCCAGCAGTGGAGGGCATGCGGATGAGCAGTTCTTC. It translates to CASSGGHADEQFF.